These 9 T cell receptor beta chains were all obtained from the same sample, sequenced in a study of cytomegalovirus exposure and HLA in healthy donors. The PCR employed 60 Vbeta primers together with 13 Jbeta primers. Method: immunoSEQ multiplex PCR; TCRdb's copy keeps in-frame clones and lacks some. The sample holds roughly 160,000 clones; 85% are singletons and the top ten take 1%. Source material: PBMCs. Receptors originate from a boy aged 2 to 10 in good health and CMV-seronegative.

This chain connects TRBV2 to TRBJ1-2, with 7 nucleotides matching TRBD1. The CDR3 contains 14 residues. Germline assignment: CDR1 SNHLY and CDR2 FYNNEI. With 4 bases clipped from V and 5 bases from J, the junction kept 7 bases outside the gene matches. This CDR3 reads CASSGRDRRYGYTF. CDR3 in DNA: TGTGCCAGCAGTGGAAGGGACAGACGTTATGGCTACACCTTC. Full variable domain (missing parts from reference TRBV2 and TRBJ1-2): EPEVTQTPSHQVTQMGQEVILRCVPISNHLYFYWYRQILGQKVEFLVSFYNNEISEKSEIFDDQFSVERPDGSNFTLKIRSTKLEDSAMYFCASSGRDRRYGYTFGSGTRLTVV.

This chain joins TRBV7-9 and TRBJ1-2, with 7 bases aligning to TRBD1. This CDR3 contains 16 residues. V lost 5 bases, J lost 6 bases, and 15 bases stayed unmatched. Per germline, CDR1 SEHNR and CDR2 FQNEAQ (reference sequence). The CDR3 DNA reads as TGTGCCAGCAGCCCGGACAGGAGGGGGGTCGACGATGGCTACACCTTC. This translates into CASSPDRRGVDDGYTF.

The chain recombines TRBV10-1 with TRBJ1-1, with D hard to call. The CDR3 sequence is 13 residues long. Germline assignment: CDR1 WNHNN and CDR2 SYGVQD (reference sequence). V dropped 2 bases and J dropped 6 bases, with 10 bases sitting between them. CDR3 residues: CASSEAWSAEAFF. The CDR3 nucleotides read TGCGCCAGCAGTGAGGCGTGGAGCGCTGAAGCTTTCTTT.

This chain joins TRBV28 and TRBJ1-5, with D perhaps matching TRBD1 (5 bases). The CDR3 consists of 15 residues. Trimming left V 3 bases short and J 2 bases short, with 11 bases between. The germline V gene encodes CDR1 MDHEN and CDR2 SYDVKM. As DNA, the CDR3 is TGTGCCAGCAGTTTCGCAGGGTTCGGCAATCAGCCCCAGCATTTT. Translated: CASSFAGFGNQPQHF.

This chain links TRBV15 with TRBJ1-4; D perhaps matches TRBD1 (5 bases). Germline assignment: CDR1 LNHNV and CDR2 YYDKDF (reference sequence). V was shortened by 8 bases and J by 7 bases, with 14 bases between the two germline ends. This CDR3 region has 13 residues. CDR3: CATETDSSEKLFF. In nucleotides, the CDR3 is TGTGCCACCGAGACTGACAGTAGTGAAAAACTGTTTTTT.

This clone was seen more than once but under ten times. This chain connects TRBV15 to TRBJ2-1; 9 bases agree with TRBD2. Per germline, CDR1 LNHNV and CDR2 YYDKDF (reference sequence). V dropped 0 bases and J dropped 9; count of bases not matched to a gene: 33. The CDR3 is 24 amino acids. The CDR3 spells CATSRDSVWLREGFFYMGSVEQFF. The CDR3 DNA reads TGTGCCACCAGCAGAGATTCAGTCTGGTTGCGGGAGGGCTTCTTTTATATGGGTTCGGTTGAGCAGTTCTTC.

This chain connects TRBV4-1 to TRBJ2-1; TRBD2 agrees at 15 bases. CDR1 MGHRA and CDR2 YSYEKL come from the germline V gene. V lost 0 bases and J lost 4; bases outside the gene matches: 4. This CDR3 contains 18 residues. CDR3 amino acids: CASSQEIGTSGRYNEQFF. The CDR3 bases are TGCGCCAGCAGCCAAGAAATCGGGACTAGCGGGAGGTACAATGAGCAGTTCTTC.

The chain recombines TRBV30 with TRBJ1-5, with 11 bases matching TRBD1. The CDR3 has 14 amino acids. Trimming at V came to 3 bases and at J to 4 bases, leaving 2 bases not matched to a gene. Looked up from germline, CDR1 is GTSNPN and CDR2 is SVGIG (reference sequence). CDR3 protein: CAWRDRGRNQPQHF. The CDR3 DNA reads TGTGCCTGGAGGGACAGGGGGCGGAATCAGCCCCAGCATTTT.

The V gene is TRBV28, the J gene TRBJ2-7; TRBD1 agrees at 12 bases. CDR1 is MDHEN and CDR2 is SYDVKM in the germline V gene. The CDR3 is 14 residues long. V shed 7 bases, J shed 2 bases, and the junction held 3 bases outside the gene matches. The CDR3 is CASTGTGGAYEQYV. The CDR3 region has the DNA TGTGCCAGCACTGGGACAGGGGGCGCCTACGAGCAGTACGTC.